This T cell receptor beta chain was captured in a study of identical twins. TCRdb analysed the 5' RACE reads with MiXCR anew, one entry per CDR3 protein. The sample records 420,000 or so distinct CDR3 sequences, 15% to 20% being singletons. This clonotype was observed a handful of times. The CDR3 totals 14 residues. Trimming cost V 5 bases and J 4 bases, with 11 bases left between them. The chain is built from TRBV12-3 or TRBV12-4 and TRBJ2-2; D might be TRBD2 (6 bases). The sample taken for sequencing was naive T cells sorted from blood. The clonotype originates from a man aged 50 to 60 in good health. The CDR3 reads CASSPGTLTGELFF. In DNA, the CDR3 is TGTGCCAGCAGTCCAGGGACTCTCACCGGGGAGCTGTTTTTT.